This TCR beta chain appears in the sequencing data of a study of cytomegalovirus exposure and HLA in healthy donors. The CDR3 is made up of 13 amino acids. CDR1 is LNHDA and CDR2 is SQIVND in the germline V gene (reference sequence). Trimming stripped 0 bases from V and 6 bases from J, with 9 bases between. Concerning this clone itself: Its specificity is unknown.

PCR involved 60 Vbeta and 13 Jbeta primers. Sequencing used immunoSEQ multiplex PCR; TCRdb keeps in-frame clones, though not all of them. The sample lists fewer than 200,000 clones, roughly 80% occurring once. Study-wide results and limits: In an earlier analysis, productive rearrangement rates for most beta V segments clustered near 90% or 30%. The investigators catalogued 164 TCR beta chains as cytomegalovirus-associated.

The sequence was obtained from a young woman in good health and CMV-seronegative. The chain has TRBV19 and TRBJ2-7; a possible D gene is TRBD2 (5 bases). The sequenced sample consisted of PBMCs. In DNA, the CDR3 is TGTGCCAGTAGTATAGATCGAGGGTCCGAGCAGTACTTC. The encoded protein is CASSIDRGSEQYF.